Each of the 2 T cell receptor beta chains below was sequenced from the same sample in a study of T cells after yellow fever vaccination. Each CDR3 protein is one row after TCRdb ran MiXCR on the 5' RACE reads. The sample includes 100,000 to 150,000 distinct CDR3 sequences, about 7% of them seen just once. The sequencing here drew on CD4+ T cells sorted from PBMCs, taken roughly 10 days after the first yellow fever vaccination. The receptors originated from a man aged 18 to 29 who received the YFV17D yellow fever vaccine.

The sample holds many counts of this clonotype. The gene calls are TRBV5-1 and TRBJ2-3; possibly TRBD1 or TRBD2 for D (5 bases each). Between the trimmed V and J ends, which lost 4 bases and 4 bases, there was a span of 16 bases. Germline V gene sequence: CDR1 SGHRS, CDR2 YFSETQ. This CDR3 has 15 amino acids. The CDR3 protein is CASSTPGASSDTQYF. The CDR3, as DNA: TGCGCCAGCAGCACCCCCGGGGCCAGCTCAGATACGCAGTATTTT.

The sample holds many counts of this clonotype. This chain uses TRBV7-8 with TRBJ1-6; tentative D call: TRBD1 (6 bases). V dropped 5 bases and J dropped 4 bases, with 18 bases sitting between them. This CDR3 contains 17 residues. The germline CDR1 and CDR2 sequences are SGHVS and FQNEAQ. The CDR3 loop is CASSLRTVGSYNSPLHF. DNA for the CDR3: TGTGCCAGCAGCCTCCGGACAGTCGGCTCTTATAATTCACCCCTCCACTTT.